This T cell receptor beta chain was documented in a study of T-cell memory formation after mild COVID-19. TCRdb redid the calling of the 5' RACE reads with MiXCR, one entry per CDR3 protein. The sample lists roughly 100,000 distinct CDR3 sequences; approximately 13% were seen once. Germline V gives CDR1 DFQATT, CDR2 SNEGSKA (reference sequence). Trimming removed 4 bases from V and 0 bases from J, with 13 bases in between. This CDR3 is built from 15 residues. In this sample, this clonotype turned up a few times. The source material was PBMCs or a T cell subset sorted from them (not recorded which). The source is an adult woman who had mild COVID-19 (a few samples of this study predate the infection). Cell type and time point are not known. The chain combines TRBV20-1 with TRBJ2-1; no clear D. CDR3 bases: TGCAGTGCTACTATGACTGAGAGCTCCTACAATGAGCAGTTCTTC. It specifies CSATMTESSYNEQFF.